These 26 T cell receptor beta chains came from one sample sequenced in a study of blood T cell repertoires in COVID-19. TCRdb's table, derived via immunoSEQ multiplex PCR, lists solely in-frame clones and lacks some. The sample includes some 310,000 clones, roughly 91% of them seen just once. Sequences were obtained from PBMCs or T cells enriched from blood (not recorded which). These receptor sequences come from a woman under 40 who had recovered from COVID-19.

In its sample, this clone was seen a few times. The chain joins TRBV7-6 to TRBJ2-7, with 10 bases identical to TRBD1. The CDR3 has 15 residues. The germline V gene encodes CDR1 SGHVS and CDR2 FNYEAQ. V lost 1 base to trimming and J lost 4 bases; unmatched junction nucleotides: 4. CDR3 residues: CASSLGDRGVYEQYF. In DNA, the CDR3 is TGTGCCAGCAGCTTAGGGGACAGGGGTGTGTACGAGCAGTACTTC.

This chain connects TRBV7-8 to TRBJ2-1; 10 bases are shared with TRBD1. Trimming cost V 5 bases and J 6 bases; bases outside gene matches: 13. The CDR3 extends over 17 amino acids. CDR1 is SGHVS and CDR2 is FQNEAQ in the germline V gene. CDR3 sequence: CASSRTTGTGVSNEQFF. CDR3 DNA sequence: TGTGCCAGCAGCAGAACAACCGGGACAGGGGTTTCCAATGAGCAGTTCTTC.

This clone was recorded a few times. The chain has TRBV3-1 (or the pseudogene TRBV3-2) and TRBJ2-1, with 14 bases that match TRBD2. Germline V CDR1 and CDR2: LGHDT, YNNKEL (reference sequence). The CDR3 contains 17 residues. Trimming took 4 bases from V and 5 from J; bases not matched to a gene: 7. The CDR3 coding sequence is TGTGCCAGCAGCCTTCCGGGACTAGCGGGAGATGACAATGAGCAGTTCTTC. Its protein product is CASSLPGLAGDDNEQFF.

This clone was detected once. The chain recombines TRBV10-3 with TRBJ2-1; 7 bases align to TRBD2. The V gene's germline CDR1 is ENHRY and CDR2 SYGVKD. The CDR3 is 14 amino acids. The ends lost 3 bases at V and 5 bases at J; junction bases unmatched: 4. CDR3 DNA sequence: TGTGCCATCAGTGAAAGCGGGGATAACAATGAGCAGTTCTTC. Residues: CAISESGDNNEQFF.

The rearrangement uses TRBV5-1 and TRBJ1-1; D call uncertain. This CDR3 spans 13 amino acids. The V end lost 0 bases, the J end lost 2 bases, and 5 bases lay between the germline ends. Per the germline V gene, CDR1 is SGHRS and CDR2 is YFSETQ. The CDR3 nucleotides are TGCGCCAGCAGCTTGGGCGGAAACACTGAAGCTTTCTTT. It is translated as CASSLGGNTEAFF.

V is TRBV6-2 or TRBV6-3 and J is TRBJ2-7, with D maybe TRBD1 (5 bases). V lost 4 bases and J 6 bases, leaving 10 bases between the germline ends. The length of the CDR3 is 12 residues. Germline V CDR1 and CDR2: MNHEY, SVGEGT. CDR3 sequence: CASSSQGLEQYF. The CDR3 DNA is TGTGCCAGCAGTTCTCAGGGCCTCGAGCAGTACTTC.

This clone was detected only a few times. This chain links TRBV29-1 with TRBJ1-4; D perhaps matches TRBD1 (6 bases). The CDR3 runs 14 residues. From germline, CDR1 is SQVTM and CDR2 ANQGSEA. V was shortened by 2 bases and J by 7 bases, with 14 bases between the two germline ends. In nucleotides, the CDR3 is TGCAGCGTTGAATTGTCAGGGGAGGGTGAAAAACTGTTTTTT. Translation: CSVELSGEGEKLFF.

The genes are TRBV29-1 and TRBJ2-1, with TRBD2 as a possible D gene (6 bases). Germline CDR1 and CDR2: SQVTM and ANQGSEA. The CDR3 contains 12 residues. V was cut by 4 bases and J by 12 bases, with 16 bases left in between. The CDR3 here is CSVASSEFPQFF. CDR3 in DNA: TGCAGCGTTGCCTCTAGCGAGTTCCCGCAGTTCTTC.

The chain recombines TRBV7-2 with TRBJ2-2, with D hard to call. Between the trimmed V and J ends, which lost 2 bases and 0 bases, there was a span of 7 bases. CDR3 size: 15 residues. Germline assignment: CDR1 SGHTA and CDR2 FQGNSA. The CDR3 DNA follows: TGTGCCAGCAGCTTAACCAGCGCGAACACCGGGGAGCTGTTTTTT. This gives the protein CASSLTSANTGELFF. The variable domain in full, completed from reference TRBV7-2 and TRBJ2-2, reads GAGVSQSPSNKVTEKGKDVELRCDPISGHTALYWYRQSLGQGLEFLIYFQGNSAPDKSGLPSDRFSAERTGGSVSTLTIQRTQQEDSAVYLCASSLTSANTGELFFGEGSRLTVL.

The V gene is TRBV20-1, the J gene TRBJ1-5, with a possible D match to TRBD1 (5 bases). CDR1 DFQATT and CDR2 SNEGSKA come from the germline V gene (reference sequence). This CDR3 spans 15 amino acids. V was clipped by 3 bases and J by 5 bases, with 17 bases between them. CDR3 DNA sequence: TGCAGTGCTAGTCCCTATGTCAGGGAAGATCAGCCCCAGCATTTT. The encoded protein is CSASPYVREDQPQHF.

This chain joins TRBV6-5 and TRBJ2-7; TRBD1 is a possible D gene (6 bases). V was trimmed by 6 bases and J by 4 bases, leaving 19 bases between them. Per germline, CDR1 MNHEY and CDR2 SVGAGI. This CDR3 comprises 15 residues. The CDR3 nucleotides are TGTGCCAGCAGCGTCGAGACAGGTAGTTGGTACGAGCAGTACTTC. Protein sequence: CASSVETGSWYEQYF.

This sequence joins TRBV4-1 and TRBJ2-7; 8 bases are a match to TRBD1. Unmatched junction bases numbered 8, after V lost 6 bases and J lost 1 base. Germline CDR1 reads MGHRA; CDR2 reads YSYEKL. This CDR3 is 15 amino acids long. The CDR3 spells CASSKTGTGSYEQYF. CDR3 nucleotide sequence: TGCGCCAGCAGTAAAACCGGGACAGGATCCTACGAGCAGTACTTC.

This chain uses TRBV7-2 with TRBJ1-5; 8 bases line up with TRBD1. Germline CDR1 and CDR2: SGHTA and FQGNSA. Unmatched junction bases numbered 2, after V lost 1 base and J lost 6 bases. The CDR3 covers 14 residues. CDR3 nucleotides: TGTGCCAGCAGCTTAGACAGGGGGGGTCAGCCCCAGCATTTT. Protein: CASSLDRGGQPQHF.

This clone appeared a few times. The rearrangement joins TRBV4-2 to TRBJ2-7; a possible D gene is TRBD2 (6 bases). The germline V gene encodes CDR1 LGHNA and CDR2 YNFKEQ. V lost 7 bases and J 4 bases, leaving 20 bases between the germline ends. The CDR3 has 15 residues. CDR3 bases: TGTGCCAGCACCGAGAGTGGGCGGGGTCGGTACGAGCAGTACTTC. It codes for CASTESGRGRYEQYF.

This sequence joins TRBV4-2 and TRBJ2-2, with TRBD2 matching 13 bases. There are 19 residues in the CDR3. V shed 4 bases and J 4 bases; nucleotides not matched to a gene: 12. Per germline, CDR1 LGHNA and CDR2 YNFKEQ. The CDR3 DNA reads TGTGCCAGCAGCCTTCGGACTAGCGGGAGTATCGAGGGCACCGGGGAGCTGTTTTTT. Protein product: CASSLRTSGSIEGTGELFF.

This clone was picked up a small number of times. The DNA of the CDR3 is TGCGCCAGCAGTGAGTCGGGTAGCGGGAGCTTCGAGCAGTACTTC. Translation: CASSESGSGSFEQYF. The chain has TRBV10-1 and TRBJ2-7; 9 bases map to TRBD2. This CDR3 spans 15 amino acids. Germline values: CDR1 WNHNN, CDR2 SYGVQD (reference sequence). The trim removed 0 bases at V and 6 bases at J, leaving 6 bases unmatched.

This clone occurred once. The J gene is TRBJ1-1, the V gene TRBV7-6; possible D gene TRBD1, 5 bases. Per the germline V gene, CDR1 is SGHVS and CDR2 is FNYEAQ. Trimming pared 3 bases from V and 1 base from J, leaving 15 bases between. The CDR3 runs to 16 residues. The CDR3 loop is CASSLPGGQTNTEAFF. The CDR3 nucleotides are TGTGCCAGCAGCTTGCCGGGAGGACAAACGAACACTGAAGCTTTCTTT.

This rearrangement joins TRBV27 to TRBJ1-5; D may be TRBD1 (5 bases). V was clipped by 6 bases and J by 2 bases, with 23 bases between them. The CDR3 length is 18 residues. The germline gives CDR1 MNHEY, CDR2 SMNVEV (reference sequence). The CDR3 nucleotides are TGTGCCAGCAGCACGATCTCGACAGAAGGTATCGGCAATCAGCCCCAGCATTTT. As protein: CASSTISTEGIGNQPQHF.

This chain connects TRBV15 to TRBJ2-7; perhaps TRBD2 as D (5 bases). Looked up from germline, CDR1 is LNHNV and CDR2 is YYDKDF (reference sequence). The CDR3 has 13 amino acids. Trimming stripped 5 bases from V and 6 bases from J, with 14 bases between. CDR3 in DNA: TGTGCCACCAGCGGCGGGCCGGAGAGCGAGCAGTACTTC. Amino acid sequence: CATSGGPESEQYF.

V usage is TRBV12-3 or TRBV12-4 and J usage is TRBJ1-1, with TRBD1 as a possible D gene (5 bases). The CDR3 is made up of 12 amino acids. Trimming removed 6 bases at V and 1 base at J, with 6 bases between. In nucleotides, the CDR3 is TGTGCCAGCAGAGACAGGAACACTGAAGCTTTCTTT. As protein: CASRDRNTEAFF.

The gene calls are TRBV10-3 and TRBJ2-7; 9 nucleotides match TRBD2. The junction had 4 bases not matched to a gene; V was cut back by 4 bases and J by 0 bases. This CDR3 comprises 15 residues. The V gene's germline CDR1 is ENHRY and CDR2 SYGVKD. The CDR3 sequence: CAISGGSGSSYEQYF. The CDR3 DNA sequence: TGTGCCATCAGTGGTGGTAGCGGGAGCTCCTACGAGCAGTACTTC.

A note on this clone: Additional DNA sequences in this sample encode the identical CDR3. The CDR3 sequence is CASSPTGDTEAFF. Written as DNA, the CDR3 is TGTGCCAGCTCACCCACAGGGGACACTGAAGCTTTCTTT. The V call is TRBV18, the J call TRBJ1-1, with 7 bases aligning to TRBD1. The J segment lost 3 bases and the V segment lost 3 bases, leaving 1 base of the junction unmatched. This CDR3 comprises 13 residues. CDR1 is KGHSH, CDR2 LQKENI, per germline.

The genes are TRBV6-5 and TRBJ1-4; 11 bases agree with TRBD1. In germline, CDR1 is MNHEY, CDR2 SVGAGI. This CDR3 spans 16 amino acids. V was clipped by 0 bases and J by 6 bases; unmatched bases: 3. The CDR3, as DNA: TGTGCCAGCAGTTACTCGACGGACAGGGGGCATGAAAAACTGTTTTTT. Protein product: CASSYSTDRGHEKLFF.

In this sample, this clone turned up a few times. The CDR3 bases are TGTGCCAGCGAAGGGGGCTCCTACGAGCAGTACTTC. As protein: CASEGGSYEQYF. The rearrangement uses TRBV7-9 and TRBJ2-7; D might be TRBD1 (6 bases). Trimming pared 8 bases from V and 0 bases from J, leaving 8 bases between. This CDR3 is built from 12 residues. The germline gives CDR1 SEHNR, CDR2 FQNEAQ (reference sequence).

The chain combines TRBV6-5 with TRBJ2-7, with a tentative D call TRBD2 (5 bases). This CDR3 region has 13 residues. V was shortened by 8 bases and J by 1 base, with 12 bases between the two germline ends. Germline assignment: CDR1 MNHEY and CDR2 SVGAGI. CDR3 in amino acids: CASSLGGSYEQYF. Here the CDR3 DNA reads TGTGCCAGCTCCCTGGGCGGGTCCTACGAGCAGTACTTC.

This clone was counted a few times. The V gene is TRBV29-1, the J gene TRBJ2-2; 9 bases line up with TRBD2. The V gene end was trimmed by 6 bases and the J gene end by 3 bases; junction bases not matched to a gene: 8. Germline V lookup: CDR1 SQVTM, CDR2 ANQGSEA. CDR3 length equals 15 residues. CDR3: CSVTTSGAYTGELFF. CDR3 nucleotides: TGCAGCGTAACGACTAGCGGAGCCTACACCGGGGAGCTGTTTTTT.